Sequencing of this TCR beta chain was carried out in a study of blood T cells in healthy people across ages. Overall study findings and caveats: PBMCs that were unsorted prevented a conclusive naive versus antigen-experienced comparison.

This clonotype was observed at least ten times. Its matching antigen is unknown. Using a J-beta primer mix together with a sample-barcoded 5' primer, a second PCR was run for roughly 7 to 12 cycles. TCRdb re-analysed the 5' RACE reads in MiXCR, keeping a single row per CDR3 protein. This table holds about 590,000 distinct CDR3 sequences, about 30% found once. Germline V CDR1 and CDR2: SGHRS, YFSETQ. V lost 1 base and J lost 6; bases outside the gene matches: 12. The CDR3 is 17 residues long. The sequencing sample was made of blood. The rearrangement links TRBV5-1 to TRBJ2-3; TRBD2 matches 9 bases. The origin of this receptor is a woman aged 80 or over in good health. For the CDR3, the DNA is TGCGCCAGCAGCTTGATGTCTAGCGGGGTCCCTTCGGATACGCAGTATTTT. It specifies CASSLMSSGVPSDTQYF. Supplemented by reference TRBV5-1 and TRBJ2-3, the full variable domain reads KAGVTQTPRYLIKTRGQQVTLSCSPISGHRSVSWYQQTPGQGLQFLFEYFSETQRNKGNFPGRFSGRQFSNSRSEMNVSTLELGDSALYLCASSLMSSGVPSDTQYFGPGTRLTVL.